This T cell receptor (beta chain) came from a study of lymphopenia after photon versus proton radiotherapy. This clone showed up just once. Its antigen remains unidentified. J lost 8 bases, V lost 4 bases, and 11 bases had no gene match. Germline V gene sequence: CDR1 MDHEN, CDR2 SYDVKM. The CDR3 covers 16 residues. Findings of the study overall: Proton therapy kept repertoires fairly stable, unlike photons, which gained effector/memory cells.

Assay used: immunoSEQ multiplex PCR; TCRdb lists only in-frame clones, some missing. This sample carries over 25,000 clones, 75% to 90% of them seen once, and the ten largest clones take about 7%. The receptor comes from a woman in her fifties or sixties with pancreatic cancer. V is TRBV28 and J is TRBJ2-1; 10 bases are shared with TRBD2. Specimen: peripheral blood, collected from a patient treated with photon-based radiotherapy. The CDR3, as DNA: TGTGCCAGCAGTTCCCGTCTAGCGGGAGCGTTGGATGAGCAGTTCTTC. Amino acid sequence: CASSSRLAGALDEQFF.